The TCR beta chain described here comes from a study of T-cell memory formation after mild COVID-19. The wider study: Clusters of TCRs were largely donor specific.

Study-level points and caveats: CD4+ clones that contracted lay mainly in CM and EM; CD8+ ones lay in EMRA.

The CDR3 extends over 15 amino acids. J was trimmed by 11 bases and V by 6 bases; bases with no gene match: 18. Germline V gene lookup returns CDR1 LNHDA and CDR2 SQIVND (reference sequence). TCRdb re-called the 5' RACE reads with MiXCR, one entry per CDR3 protein. The sample has 400,000 or so distinct CDR3 sequences, around 20% seen once. With respect to this clonotype: What it binds is not known.

The chain has TRBV19 and TRBJ1-1; TRBD1 agrees at 7 bases. This clonotype originated in an adult woman who had mild COVID-19 (a few samples of this study predate the infection). Cell type and time point are not known. The specimen sequenced was PBMCs or a T cell subset sorted from them (not recorded which). The CDR3 protein is CASSVQSTGSPSAFF. CDR3 sequence (DNA): TGTGCCAGTAGCGTCCAATCGACAGGGTCCCCCTCGGCTTTCTTT.